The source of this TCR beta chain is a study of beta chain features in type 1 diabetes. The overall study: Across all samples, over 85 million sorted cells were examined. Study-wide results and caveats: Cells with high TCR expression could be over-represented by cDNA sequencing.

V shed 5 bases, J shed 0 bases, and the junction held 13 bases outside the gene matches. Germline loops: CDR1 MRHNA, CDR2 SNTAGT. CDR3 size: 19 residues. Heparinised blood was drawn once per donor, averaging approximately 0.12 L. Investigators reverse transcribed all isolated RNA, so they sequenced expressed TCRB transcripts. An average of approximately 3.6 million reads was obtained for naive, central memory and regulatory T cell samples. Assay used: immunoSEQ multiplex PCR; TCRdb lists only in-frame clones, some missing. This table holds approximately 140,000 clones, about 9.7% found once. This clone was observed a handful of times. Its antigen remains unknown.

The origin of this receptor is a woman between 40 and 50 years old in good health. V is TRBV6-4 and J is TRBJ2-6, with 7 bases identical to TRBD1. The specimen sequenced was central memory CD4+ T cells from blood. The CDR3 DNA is TGTGCCAGCAGTAAAACAACCCGAGGACAGGCCTCTGGGGCCAACGTCCTGACTTTC. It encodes CASSKTTRGQASGANVLTF.